Below are 23 T cell receptor beta chains sequenced from a single sample in a study of T cell responses to AZD1222 COVID-19 vaccine. Profiled with immunoSEQ multiplex PCR; TCRdb holds only in-frame clones, not every one. This sample has 80,000 to 90,000 clones, with about nine tenths found just once. Specimen: peripheral blood, collected 28 days after the second AZD1222 dose. These receptors all come from an adult who received the AZD1222 COVID-19 vaccine.

The genes are TRBV4-3 and TRBJ1-5; tentative D call: TRBD1 (5 bases). This CDR3 comprises 15 residues. Between the trimmed V and J ends, which lost 0 bases and 7 bases, there was a span of 13 bases. Per germline, CDR1 LGHNA and CDR2 YSLEER. In DNA form, the CDR3 reads TGCGCCAGCAGCCAAGATTTTACAGGCCCACAGCCCCAGCATTTT. Protein: CASSQDFTGPQPQHF.

V usage is TRBV2 and J usage is TRBJ1-1; D ambiguous. This CDR3 contains 14 residues. Germline values: CDR1 SNHLY, CDR2 FYNNEI. The V and J ends lost 0 bases and 7 bases respectively, with 12 bases between them. The CDR3 nucleotides are TGTGCCAGCAGTGAAGCGCTTCTTGGGTATGAAGCTTTCTTT. Translating gives CASSEALLGYEAFF.

The chain couples TRBV10-3 to TRBJ1-5; a possible D gene is TRBD1 (6 bases). The CDR3 has 12 residues. Germline V gene lookup returns CDR1 ENHRY and CDR2 SYGVKD. Trimming took 3 bases from V and 11 from J, leaving 11 bases between them. CDR3 amino acids: CAISDQGPTQHF. As DNA, the CDR3 is TGTGCCATCAGTGATCAGGGGCCTACCCAGCATTTT.

This sequence joins TRBV3-1 (or the pseudogene TRBV3-2) and TRBJ1-2, with unresolved D. V was clipped by 4 bases and J by 6 bases, with 9 bases between them. The CDR3 sequence is 12 residues long. Germline V gene sequence: CDR1 LGHDT, CDR2 YNNKEL (reference sequence). The CDR3 DNA reads TGTGCCAGCAGCCCAACGGGAAATGGCTACACCTTC. It encodes CASSPTGNGYTF.

Only one count was recorded for this clone. The rearrangement joins TRBV28 to TRBJ2-1; D is perhaps TRBD1 or TRBD2 (5 bases each). There are 13 residues in the CDR3. The germline gives CDR1 MDHEN, CDR2 SYDVKM. Trimming stripped 5 bases from V and 15 bases from J, with 20 bases between. The CDR3, as DNA: TGTGCCAGCAGTCCTCCCCCGAGGGGCAGGCTGTTCTTC. The encoded protein is CASSPPPRGRLFF.

The chain employs TRBV19 and TRBJ2-5, with D hard to call. Germline loops: CDR1 LNHDA, CDR2 SQIVND (reference sequence). V dropped 3 bases and J dropped 1 base, with 12 bases sitting between them. The CDR3 runs 15 residues. The CDR3 reads CASSINALPQETQYF. CDR3 bases: TGTGCCAGTAGTATTAATGCCCTACCCCAAGAGACCCAGTACTTC.

The rearrangement joins TRBV28 to TRBJ2-7; weak D call: TRBD1 (5 bases). V was pared by 7 bases and J by 1 base, with 14 bases between. This CDR3 spans 14 amino acids. Germline CDR1 and CDR2: MDHEN and SYDVKM. The CDR3 spells CASKAPTVSYEQYF. CDR3 sequence (DNA): TGTGCCAGCAAGGCCCCGACAGTATCCTACGAGCAGTACTTC.

The chain joins TRBV5-6 to TRBJ1-3; a weak D match, TRBD1 (6 bases). Germline V lookup: CDR1 SGHDT, CDR2 YYEEEE. V shed 4 bases and J shed 2 bases, with 10 bases lying between them. This CDR3 comprises 14 residues. The CDR3 region is CASSKQGAGNTIYF. CDR3 nucleotide sequence: TGTGCCAGCAGCAAACAGGGTGCTGGAAACACCATATATTTT.

The chain couples TRBV2 to TRBJ2-3; D perhaps matches TRBD2 (6 bases). Between the trimmed V and J ends, which lost 2 bases and 3 bases, there was a span of 12 bases. Per germline, CDR1 SNHLY and CDR2 FYNNEI. CDR3 length: 15 residues. The chain's CDR3 is CASSESRAGTDTQYF. The CDR3, as DNA: TGTGCCAGCAGTGAATCCAGGGCGGGGACAGATACGCAGTATTTT. Drawing the rest from reference TRBV2 and TRBJ2-3, the complete variable domain is EPEVTQTPSHQVTQMGQEVILRCVPISNHLYFYWYRQILGQKVEFLVSFYNNEISEKSEIFDDQFSVERPDGSNFTLKIRSTKLEDSAMYFCASSESRAGTDTQYFGPGTRLTVL.

The gene calls are TRBV10-3 and TRBJ1-2; D unclear. Germline loops: CDR1 ENHRY, CDR2 SYGVKD. Trimming took off 2 bases at V and 5 bases at J, with 18 bases between the two ends. The CDR3 runs 16 residues. The CDR3: CAISEISGNTPYGYTF. DNA of the CDR3: TGTGCCATCAGTGAGATCTCCGGGAACACACCATATGGCTACACCTTC.

This chain connects TRBV20-1 to TRBJ2-1; TRBD1 agrees at 7 bases. Germline lookup yields CDR1 DFQATT and CDR2 SNEGSKA (reference sequence). The CDR3 sequence is 11 residues long. V trimming: 2 bases; J trimming: 12 bases; junction bases outside the gene matches: 4. The CDR3 is CSARKTGAQFF. CDR3 coding DNA: TGCAGTGCTAGAAAAACAGGGGCGCAGTTCTTC.

The chain joins TRBV18 to TRBJ2-3, with 7 nucleotides matching TRBD1. The CDR3 length is 14 residues. The germline gives CDR1 KGHSH, CDR2 LQKENI. J gave up 0 bases and V 8 bases, and 5 bases lay outside the gene matches. For the CDR3, the DNA is TGTGCCAGCGCCGGGACAGCTAGCACAGATACGCAGTATTTT. Translation gives CASAGTASTDTQYF.

The chain employs TRBV7-2 and TRBJ2-2; 8 bases are shared with TRBD2. This CDR3 is 14 amino acids long. Trimming cost V 5 bases and J 6 bases; bases outside gene matches: 5. Per germline, CDR1 SGHTA and CDR2 FQGNSA. CDR3 bases: TGTGCCAGCAGCCTTAGCGGGGTCGCCGGGGAGCTGTTTTTT. Translated, it gives CASSLSGVAGELFF.

The rearrangement uses TRBV6-2 or TRBV6-3 and TRBJ1-1; 8 bases map to TRBD1. The V gene end was trimmed by 2 bases and the J gene end by 11 bases; junction bases not matched to a gene: 7. The CDR3 has 13 residues. Germline V gives CDR1 MNHEY, CDR2 SVGEGT. CDR3 in DNA: TGTGCCAGCAGTTACGGGACAGGAGTAGGGGCTTTCTTT. Amino acids: CASSYGTGVGAFF.

The table lists this clone with a few counts. The genes are TRBV28 and TRBJ1-1, with D unclear. The CDR3 spans 16 residues. Germline lookup yields CDR1 MDHEN and CDR2 SYDVKM. Trimming removed 3 bases from V and 1 base from J, with 15 bases in between. Here the CDR3 reads CASSFIVWGRNTEAFF. The DNA for the CDR3 is TGTGCCAGCAGTTTTATTGTCTGGGGTAGGAACACTGAAGCTTTCTTT.

CDR3 nucleotides: TGTGCCAGCAGCTTAGTTGCGGGCCGAAACATTCAGTACTTC. Its protein is CASSLVAGRNIQYF. The chain has TRBV11-2 and TRBJ2-4; possibly TRBD2 for D (5 bases). The V end was cut by 1 base, the J end by 6 bases, with 10 bases between. CDR1 is SGHAT and CDR2 is FQNNGV in the germline V gene. The CDR3 covers 14 residues. Full variable domain (outside the CDR3, taken from reference TRBV11-2 and TRBJ2-4): EAGVAQSPRYKIIEKRQSVAFWCNPISGHATLYWYQQILGQGPKLLIQFQNNGVVDDSQLPKDRFSAERLKGVDSTLKIQPAKLEDSAVYLCASSLVAGRNIQYFGAGTRLSVL.

The chain combines TRBV28 with TRBJ2-4; 7 positions match TRBD2. The CDR3 is 14 amino acids. Germline V gene lookup returns CDR1 MDHEN and CDR2 SYDVKM. V lost 4 bases, J lost 10 bases, and 10 bases stayed unmatched. The CDR3 DNA reads as TGTGCCAGCAGTTCACACCGGCCCGGGGGGATTCAGTACTTC. Translating it yields CASSSHRPGGIQYF.

This clone showed up just once. The rearrangement links TRBV10-3 to TRBJ2-2, with 9 bases lining up with TRBD2. V lost 6 bases and J lost 5; bases outside the gene matches: 22. Germline V gene sequence: CDR1 ENHRY, CDR2 SYGVKD. The length of the CDR3 is 20 residues. The DNA for the CDR3 is TGTGCCATCAGAGCTACGAGGAGTAGCGGGGGCGTCGAACGTACCGGGGAGCTGTTTTTT. It yields the protein CAIRATRSSGGVERTGELFF.

The chain joins TRBV7-2 to TRBJ2-1; 7 bases line up with TRBD1. The CDR3 is 14 amino acids. Germline CDR1 reads SGHTA; CDR2 reads FQGNSA. V lost 5 bases to trimming and J lost 3 bases; unmatched junction nucleotides: 4. The CDR3 spells CASSLDRVYNEQFF. CDR3 DNA sequence: TGTGCCAGCAGCCTTGACAGGGTCTACAATGAGCAGTTCTTC. The full variable domain, with the rest looked up from reference TRBV7-2 and TRBJ2-1, is GAGVSQSPSNKVTEKGKDVELRCDPISGHTALYWYRQSLGQGLEFLIYFQGNSAPDKSGLPSDRFSAERTGGSVSTLTIQRTQQEDSAVYLCASSLDRVYNEQFFGPGTRLTVL.

This chain links TRBV25-1 with TRBJ1-6; perhaps TRBD1 as D (6 bases). Per the germline V gene, CDR1 is MGHDK and CDR2 is SYGVNS. The CDR3 consists of 17 residues. Trimming cost V 6 bases and J 5 bases, with 20 bases left between them. The CDR3 DNA reads TGTGCCAGCAGAAAAACTCTAAGGGGGGTCCATAATTCACCCCTCCACTTT. It yields the protein CASRKTLRGVHNSPLHF.

The rearrangement joins TRBV2 to TRBJ2-7; the D gene is possibly TRBD2 (5 bases). V lost 0 bases and J 3 bases, leaving 15 bases between the germline ends. This CDR3 is built from 16 residues. Germline V gene lookup returns CDR1 SNHLY and CDR2 FYNNEI. This chain's CDR3 is CASSEALAGRYYEQYF. In DNA, the CDR3 is TGTGCCAGCAGTGAAGCTTTGGCGGGCCGGTACTACGAGCAGTACTTC.

The chain uses TRBV6-5 and TRBJ1-3; no firm D call. Deletions cut 8 bases from V and 0 bases from J, with 11 bases between. The CDR3 runs to 14 residues. In germline, CDR1 is MNHEY, CDR2 SVGAGI. Here the CDR3 reads CASRKTNSGNTIYF. DNA for the CDR3: TGTGCCAGCCGTAAGACCAACTCTGGAAACACCATATATTTT.

V and J are TRBV4-3 and TRBJ1-2; D is possibly TRBD1 (6 bases). Trimming stripped 0 bases from V and 4 bases from J, with 12 bases between. CDR3 length: 15 amino acids. The germline V gene has CDR1 LGHNA and CDR2 YSLEER. CDR3 sequence reads: CASSQEPGATYGYTF. The CDR3 DNA is TGCGCCAGCAGCCAAGAGCCGGGGGCGACCTATGGCTACACCTTC.